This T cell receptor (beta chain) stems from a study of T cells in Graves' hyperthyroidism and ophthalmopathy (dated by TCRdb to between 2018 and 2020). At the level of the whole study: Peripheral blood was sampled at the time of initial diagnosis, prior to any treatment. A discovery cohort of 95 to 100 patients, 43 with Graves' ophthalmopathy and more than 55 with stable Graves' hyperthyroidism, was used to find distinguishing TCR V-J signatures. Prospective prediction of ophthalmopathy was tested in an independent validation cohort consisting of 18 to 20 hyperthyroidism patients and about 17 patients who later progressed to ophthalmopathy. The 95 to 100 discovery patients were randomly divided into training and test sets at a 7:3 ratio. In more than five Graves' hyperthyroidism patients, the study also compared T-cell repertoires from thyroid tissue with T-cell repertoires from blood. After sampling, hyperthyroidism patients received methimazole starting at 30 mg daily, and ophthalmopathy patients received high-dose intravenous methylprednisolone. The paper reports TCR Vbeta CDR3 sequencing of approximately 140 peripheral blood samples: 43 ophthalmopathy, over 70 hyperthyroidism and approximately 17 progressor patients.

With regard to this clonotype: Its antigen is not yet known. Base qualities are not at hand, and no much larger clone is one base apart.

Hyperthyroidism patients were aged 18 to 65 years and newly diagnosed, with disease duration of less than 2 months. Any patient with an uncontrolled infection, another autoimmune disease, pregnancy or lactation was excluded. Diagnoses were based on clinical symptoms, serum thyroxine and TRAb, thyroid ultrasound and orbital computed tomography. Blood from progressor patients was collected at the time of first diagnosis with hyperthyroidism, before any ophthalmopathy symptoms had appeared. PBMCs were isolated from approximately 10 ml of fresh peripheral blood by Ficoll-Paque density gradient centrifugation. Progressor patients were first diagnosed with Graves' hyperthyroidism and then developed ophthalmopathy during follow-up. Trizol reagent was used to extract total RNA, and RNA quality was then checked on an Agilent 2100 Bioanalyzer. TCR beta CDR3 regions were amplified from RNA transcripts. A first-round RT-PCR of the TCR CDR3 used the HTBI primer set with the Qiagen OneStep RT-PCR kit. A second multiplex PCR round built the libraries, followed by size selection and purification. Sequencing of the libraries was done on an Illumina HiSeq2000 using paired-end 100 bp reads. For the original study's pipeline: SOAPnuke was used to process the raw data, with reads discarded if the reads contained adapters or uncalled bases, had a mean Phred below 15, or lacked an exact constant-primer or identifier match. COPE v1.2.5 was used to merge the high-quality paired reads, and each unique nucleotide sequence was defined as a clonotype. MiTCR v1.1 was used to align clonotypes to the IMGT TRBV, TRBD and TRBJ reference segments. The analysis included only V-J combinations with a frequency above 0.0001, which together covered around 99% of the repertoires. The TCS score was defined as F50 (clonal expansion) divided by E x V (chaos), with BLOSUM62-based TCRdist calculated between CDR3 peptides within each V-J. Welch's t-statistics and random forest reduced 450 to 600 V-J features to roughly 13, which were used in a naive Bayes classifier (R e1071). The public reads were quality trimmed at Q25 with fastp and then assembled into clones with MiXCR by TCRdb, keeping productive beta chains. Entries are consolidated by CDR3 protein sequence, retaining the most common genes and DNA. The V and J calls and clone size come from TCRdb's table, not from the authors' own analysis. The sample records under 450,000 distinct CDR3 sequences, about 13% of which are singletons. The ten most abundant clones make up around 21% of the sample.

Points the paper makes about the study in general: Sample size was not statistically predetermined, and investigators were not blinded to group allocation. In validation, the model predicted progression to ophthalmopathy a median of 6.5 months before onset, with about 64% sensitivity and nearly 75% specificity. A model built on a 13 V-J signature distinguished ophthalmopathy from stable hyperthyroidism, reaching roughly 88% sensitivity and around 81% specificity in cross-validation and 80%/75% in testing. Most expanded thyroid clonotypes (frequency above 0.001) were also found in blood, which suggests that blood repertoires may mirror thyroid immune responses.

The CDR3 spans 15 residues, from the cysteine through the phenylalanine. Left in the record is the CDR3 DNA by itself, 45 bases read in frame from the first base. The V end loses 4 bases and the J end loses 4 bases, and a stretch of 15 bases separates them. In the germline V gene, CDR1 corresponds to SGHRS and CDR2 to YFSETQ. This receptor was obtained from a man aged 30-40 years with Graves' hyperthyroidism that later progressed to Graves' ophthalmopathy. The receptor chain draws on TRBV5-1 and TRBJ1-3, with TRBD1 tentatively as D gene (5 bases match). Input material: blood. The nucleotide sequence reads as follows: TGCGCCAGCAGCGACCTCCAGGGAGCGGGAAACACCATATATTTT. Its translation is CASSDLQGAGNTIYF.